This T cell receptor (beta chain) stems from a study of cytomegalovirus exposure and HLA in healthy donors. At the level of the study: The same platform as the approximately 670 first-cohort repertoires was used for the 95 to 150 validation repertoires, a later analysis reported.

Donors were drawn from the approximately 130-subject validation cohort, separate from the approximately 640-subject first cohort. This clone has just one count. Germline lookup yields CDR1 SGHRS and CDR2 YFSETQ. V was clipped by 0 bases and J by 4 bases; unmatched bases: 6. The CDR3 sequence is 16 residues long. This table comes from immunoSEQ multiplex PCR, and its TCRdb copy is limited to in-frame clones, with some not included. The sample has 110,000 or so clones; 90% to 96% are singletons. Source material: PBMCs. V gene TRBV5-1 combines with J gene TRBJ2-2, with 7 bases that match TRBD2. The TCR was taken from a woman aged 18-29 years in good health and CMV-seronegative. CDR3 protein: CASSLARGTTTGELFF. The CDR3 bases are TGCGCCAGCAGCTTGGCGCGGGGGACGACCACCGGGGAGCTGTTTTTT.